This T cell receptor beta chain was sequenced for a study of CD8 T cells in ankylosing spondylitis. Notes on the study in general: What seemed typical of ankylosing spondylitis blood was a TCR beta motif built from 7 or 8 highly homologous variants.

This clonotype was found a few times. The target antigen is unknown. This CDR3 is built from 17 residues. Germline V gene lookup returns CDR1 MGHRA and CDR2 YSYEKL. V lost 0 bases and J 2 bases, leaving 17 bases between the germline ends. TCRdb reprocessed the 5' RACE reads with MiXCR, giving one entry per CDR3 protein. The sample has some 240,000 distinct CDR3 sequences; about a sixth are singletons. Sequencing was carried out using blood, either unsorted or a sorted T cell fraction (not recorded which). The sequence was collected from a male donor with ankylosing spondylitis or in good health (not recorded which). The V gene is TRBV4-1, the J gene TRBJ2-7; D is possibly TRBD2 (6 bases). The chain's CDR3 is CASSQDPPGGFTYEQYF. The CDR3 nucleotides are TGCGCCAGCAGCCAAGACCCTCCCGGAGGGTTCACCTACGAGCAGTACTTC.